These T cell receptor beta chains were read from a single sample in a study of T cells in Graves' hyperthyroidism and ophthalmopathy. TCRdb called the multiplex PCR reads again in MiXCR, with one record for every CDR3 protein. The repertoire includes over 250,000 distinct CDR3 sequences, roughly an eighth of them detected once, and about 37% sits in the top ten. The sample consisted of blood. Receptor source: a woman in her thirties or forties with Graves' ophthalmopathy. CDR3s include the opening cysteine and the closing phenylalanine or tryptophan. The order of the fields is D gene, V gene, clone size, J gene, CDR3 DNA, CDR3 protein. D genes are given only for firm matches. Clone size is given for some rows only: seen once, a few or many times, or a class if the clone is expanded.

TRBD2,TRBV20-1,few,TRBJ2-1,TGCAGTGCTTCTAGCGGGAGCTATTCCTACAATGAGCAGTTCTTC,CSASSGSYSYNEQFF
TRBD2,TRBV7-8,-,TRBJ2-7,TGTGCCAGCAGCCGGACTAGCGGATTCTCCTACGAGCAGTACTTC,CASSRTSGFSYEQYF
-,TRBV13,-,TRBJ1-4,TGTGCCAGCAGCGAAAGGAACGGGGAAAAACTGTTTTTT,CASSERNGEKLFF
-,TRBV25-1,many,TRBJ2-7,TGTGCCAGCAGTGAATGGGTCACAGGAGTGGGGCTCTACGAGCAGTACTTC,CASSEWVTGVGLYEQYF
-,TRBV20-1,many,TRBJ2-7,TGCAGTGCTAGAATCCCACCAGGGGCAGGGGCCTACGAGCAGTACTTC,CSARIPPGAGAYEQYF
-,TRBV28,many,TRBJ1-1,TGTGCCAGCAGTTCACCCCGAGGGGGGGGGAGGTGGAACACTGAAGCTTTCTTT,CASSSPRGGGRWNTEAFF
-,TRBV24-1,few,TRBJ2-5,TGTGCCACCAGTGAGGGTACTGGGGGGGAGACCCAGTACTTC,CATSEGTGGETQYF
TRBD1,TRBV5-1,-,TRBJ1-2,TGCGCCAGCAGCTTCTCGCAGTCCCGGGACAGGGAATCTAACTATGGCTACACCTTC,CASSFSQSRDRESNYGYTF
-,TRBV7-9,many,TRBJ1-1,TGTGCCAGCAGAGCGGGACTTATGAACACTGAAGCTTTCTTT,CASRAGLMNTEAFF
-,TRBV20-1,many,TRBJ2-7,TGCAGTGCTGGAGCGGAAGGAGGGTACGAGCAGTACTTC,CSAGAEGGYEQYF
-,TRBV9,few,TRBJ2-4,TGTGCCAGCAGCGTAGACTCGGGCAAAAACATTCAGTACTTC,CASSVDSGKNIQYF
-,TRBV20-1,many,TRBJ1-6,TGCAGTGCTCTAGCGCGTGGTGGGGCTCCGTTTGGACCCCTCCACTTT,CSALARGGAPFGPLHF
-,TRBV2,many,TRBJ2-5,TGTGCCAGCAGTTTTATTGGAGAGACCCAGTACTTC,CASSFIGETQYF
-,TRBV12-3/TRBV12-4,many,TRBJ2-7,TGTGCCAGCAGTTTAGCGCCCCACATACCGATTTACGAGCAGTACTTC,CASSLAPHIPIYEQYF
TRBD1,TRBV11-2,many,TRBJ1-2,TGTGCCAGCAGCCTGTCCACAGGGGGCACCTATGGCTACACCTTC,CASSLSTGGTYGYTF
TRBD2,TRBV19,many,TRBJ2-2,TGTGCCAGTAGCGCTCTAGCGGGACGAACCGGGGAGCTGTTTTTT,CASSALAGRTGELFF
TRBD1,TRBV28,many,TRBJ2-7,TGTGCCAGCAGTTTACCCGACAGGGCGGACGAGCAGTACTTC,CASSLPDRADEQYF
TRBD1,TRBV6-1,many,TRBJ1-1,TGTGCCAGCATACACCTGGGAGGGGGCGGCACTGAAGCTTTCTTT,CASIHLGGGGTEAFF
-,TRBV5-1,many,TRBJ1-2,TGCGCCAGCAGCTTGGAAGAAAGGGCGAGGGGATATGGCTACACCTTC,CASSLEERARGYGYTF
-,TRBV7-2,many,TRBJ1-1,TGTGCCAGCAGCTTAGAAGCCAGTATCACTGAAGCTTTCTTT,CASSLEASITEAFF
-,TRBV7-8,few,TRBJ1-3,TGTGCCAGCAGCTCCCACGCGGGGCCTGGAAACACCATATATTTT,CASSSHAGPGNTIYF
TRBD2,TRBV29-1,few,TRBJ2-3,TGCAGCGTTCGTCAGCGGGGGTTCTCAGATACGCAGTATTTT,CSVRQRGFSDTQYF
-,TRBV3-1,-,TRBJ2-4,TGTGCCAGCAGCCAAGGGGCAGACGGAGCCAAAAACATTCAGTACTTC,CASSQGADGAKNIQYF
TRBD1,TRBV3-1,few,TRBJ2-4,TGTGCCAGCAGCCAAGAAAACCTTAGGGGGACAGGGAGAAACATTCAGTACTTC,CASSQENLRGTGRNIQYF
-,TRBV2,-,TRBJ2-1,TGTGCCAGCAGTGTAAGCAAGGGCTGGAATGAGCAGTTCTTC,CASSVSKGWNEQFF
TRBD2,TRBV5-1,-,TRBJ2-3,TGCGCCAGCAGCTTGAAAGCGGGGGGTCCCACAGATACGCAGTATTTT,CASSLKAGGPTDTQYF
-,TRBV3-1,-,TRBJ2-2,TGTGCCAGCAGCCAAGGTGGCGGGATCGGGGAGCTGTTTTTT,CASSQGGGIGELFF
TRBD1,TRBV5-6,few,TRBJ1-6,TGTGCCAGCACCCAACGACAGGGGAGGAATTCACCCCTCCACTTT,CASTQRQGRNSPLHF
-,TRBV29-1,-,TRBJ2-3,TGCAGCGTTGAAGACTACTTGGGCGTAGTCACAGATACGCAGTATTTT,CSVEDYLGVVTDTQYF
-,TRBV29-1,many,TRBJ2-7,TGCAGCGTTGTGTCGATCTACGAGCAGTACTTC,CSVVSIYEQYF
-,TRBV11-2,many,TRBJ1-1,TGTGCCAGCAGCAAACATCCGGGCCACATGAACACTGAAGCTTTCTTT,CASSKHPGHMNTEAFF
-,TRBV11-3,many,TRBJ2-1,TGTGCCAGCAGCTTAGTGGTAGCCAATGAGCAGTTCTTC,CASSLVVANEQFF
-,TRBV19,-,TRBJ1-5,TGTGCCAGTAGTATAGATCTGGACTCAAATCAGCCCCAGCATTTT,CASSIDLDSNQPQHF
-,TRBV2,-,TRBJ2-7,TGTGCCAGCAATAATCCGGGACTGGCCCACGAGCAGTACTTC,CASNNPGLAHEQYF
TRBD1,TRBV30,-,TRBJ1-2,TGTGCCTGGACGCACCGGGACAGGGGGAATAACTATGGCTACACCTTC,CAWTHRDRGNNYGYTF
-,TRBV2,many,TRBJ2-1,TGTGCCAGCACTGGGGCAAAGGGATACAATGAGCAGTTCTTC,CASTGAKGYNEQFF
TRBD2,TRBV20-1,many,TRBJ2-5,TGCAGTGCAAACCGACTAGCGGGAGGGGAGACCCAGTACTTC,CSANRLAGGETQYF
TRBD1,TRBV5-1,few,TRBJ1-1,TGCGCCAGCAGCTTACGGGAGGGGGCATCGGAAGCTTTCTTT,CASSLREGASEAFF
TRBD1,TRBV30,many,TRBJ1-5,TGTGCCTGGACGACAGGGCCCCATCAGCCCCAGCATTTT,CAWTTGPHQPQHF
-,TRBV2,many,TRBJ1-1,TGTGCCAGCAGTGGGACCTTGAACACTGAAGCTTTCTTT,CASSGTLNTEAFF
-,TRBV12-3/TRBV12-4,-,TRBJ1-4,TGTGCCAGCAGTTTCTTCGGTCTGTTTTTT,CASSFFGLFF
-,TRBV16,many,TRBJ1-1,TGTGCCAGCAGCCAACAGTTGAACACTGAAGCTTTCTTT,CASSQQLNTEAFF
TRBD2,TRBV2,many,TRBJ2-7,TGTGCCAGCAGTGAACGGTCCAGCGGGGGTGCCTACGAGCAGTACTTC,CASSERSSGGAYEQYF
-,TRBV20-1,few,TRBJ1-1,TGCAGTGCTAGGGCGACTGGACGGAAGAACACTGAAGCTTTCTTT,CSARATGRKNTEAFF
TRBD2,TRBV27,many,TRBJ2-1,TGTGCCAGCCGCCGCTCGACTAGCGGGAGTCAGAATGAGCAGTTCTTC,CASRRSTSGSQNEQFF
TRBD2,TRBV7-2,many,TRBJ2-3,TGTGCCAGCAGCGGGCTAGCGGGGGCCTTCACAGATACGCAGTATTTT,CASSGLAGAFTDTQYF
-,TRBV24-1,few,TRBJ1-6,TGTGCCACCAGTGATTCGTCTAGGGGTTGGAATTCACCCCTCCACTTT,CATSDSSRGWNSPLHF
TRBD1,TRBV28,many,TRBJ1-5,TGTGCCAGCAGTTCAGGGACAGGCTCCCTTCCACAGCCCCAGCATTTT,CASSSGTGSLPQPQHF
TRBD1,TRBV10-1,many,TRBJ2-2,TGCGCCAGCAGCCGGGACAGGGACACCGGGGAGCTGTTTTTT,CASSRDRDTGELFF
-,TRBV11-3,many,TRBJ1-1,TGTGCCACCCGACAGACCTTGAACACTGAAGCTTTCTTT,CATRQTLNTEAFF
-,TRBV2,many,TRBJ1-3,TGTGCCAGCAGTGGCCAAACAGGTTTCGGAAACACCATATATTTT,CASSGQTGFGNTIYF
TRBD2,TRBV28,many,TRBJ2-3,TGTGCCAGCACTCTTCTAGCGGGAGGAGCAGATACGCAGTATTTT,CASTLLAGGADTQYF
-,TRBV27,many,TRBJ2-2,TGTGCCAGCAGTCCCCGGACGGTTCTCCTGTTGAGCGGGGAGCTGTTTTTT,CASSPRTVLLLSGELFF
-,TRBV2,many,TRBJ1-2,TGTGCCAGCAGTGAAGGGCTGTACTATGGCTACACCTTC,CASSEGLYYGYTF
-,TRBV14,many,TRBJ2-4,TGTGCCAGCAGCCAAGAAGGACCTCGAGGGATTCAGTACTTC,CASSQEGPRGIQYF
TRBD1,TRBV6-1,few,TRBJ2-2,TGTGCCAGCAGTAGCTGGCCCGGGACAGGGTCTGGTGGCGGGGAGCTGTTTTTT,CASSSWPGTGSGGGELFF
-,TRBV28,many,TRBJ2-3,TGTGCCAGCAGTTTTAGTACGTGGGGTGGGGATACGCAGTATTTT,CASSFSTWGGDTQYF
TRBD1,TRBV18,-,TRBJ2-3,TGTGCCAGCTCACCACGACCTTTGACAGGGGGCCAAGATACGCAGTATTTT,CASSPRPLTGGQDTQYF
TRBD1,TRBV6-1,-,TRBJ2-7,TGTGCCAGCAGCCCCACCCGGGACAGGGCCTTCGGCGAGCAGTACTTC,CASSPTRDRAFGEQYF
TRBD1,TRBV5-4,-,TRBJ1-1,TGTGCCAGCAGCCGTCCGAGGACAGGCGTGAACACTGAAGCTTTCTTT,CASSRPRTGVNTEAFF